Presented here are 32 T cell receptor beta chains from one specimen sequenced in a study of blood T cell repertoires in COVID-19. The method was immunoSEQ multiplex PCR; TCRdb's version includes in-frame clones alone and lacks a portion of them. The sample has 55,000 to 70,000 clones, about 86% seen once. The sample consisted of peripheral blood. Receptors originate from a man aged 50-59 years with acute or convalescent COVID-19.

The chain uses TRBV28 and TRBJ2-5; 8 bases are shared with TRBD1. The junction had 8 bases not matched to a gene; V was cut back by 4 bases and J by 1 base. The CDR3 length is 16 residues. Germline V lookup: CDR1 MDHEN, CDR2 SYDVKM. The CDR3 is CASSSTTGTGQETQYF. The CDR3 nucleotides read TGTGCCAGCAGTTCCACCACCGGGACAGGCCAAGAGACCCAGTACTTC. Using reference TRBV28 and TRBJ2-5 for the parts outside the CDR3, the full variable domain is DVKVTQSSRYLVKRTGEKVFLECVQDMDHENMFWYRQDPGLGLRLIYFSYDVKMKEKGDIPEGYSVSREKKERFSLILESASTNQTSMYLCASSSTTGTGQETQYFGPGTRLLVL.

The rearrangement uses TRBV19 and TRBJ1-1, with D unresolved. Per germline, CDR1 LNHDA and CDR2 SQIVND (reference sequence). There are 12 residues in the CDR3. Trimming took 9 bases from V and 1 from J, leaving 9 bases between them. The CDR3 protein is CASKKKNTEAFF. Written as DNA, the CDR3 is TGTGCCAGCAAAAAAAAGAACACTGAAGCTTTCTTT. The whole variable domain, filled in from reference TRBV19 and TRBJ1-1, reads DGGITQSPKYLFRKEGQNVTLSCEQNLNHDAMYWYRQDPGQGLRLIYYSQIVNDFQKGDIAEGYSVSREKKESFPLTVTSAQKNPTAFYLCASKKKNTEAFFGQGTRLTVV.

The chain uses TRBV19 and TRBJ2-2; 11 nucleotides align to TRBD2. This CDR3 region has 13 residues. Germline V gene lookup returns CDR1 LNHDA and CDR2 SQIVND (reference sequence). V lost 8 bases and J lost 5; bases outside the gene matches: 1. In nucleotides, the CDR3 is TGTGCCAGTCGACTAGCGGGGACCGGGGAGCTGTTTTTT. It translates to CASRLAGTGELFF. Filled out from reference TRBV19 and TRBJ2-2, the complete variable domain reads DGGITQSPKYLFRKEGQNVTLSCEQNLNHDAMYWYRQDPGQGLRLIYYSQIVNDFQKGDIAEGYSVSREKKESFPLTVTSAQKNPTAFYLCASRLAGTGELFFGEGSRLTVL.

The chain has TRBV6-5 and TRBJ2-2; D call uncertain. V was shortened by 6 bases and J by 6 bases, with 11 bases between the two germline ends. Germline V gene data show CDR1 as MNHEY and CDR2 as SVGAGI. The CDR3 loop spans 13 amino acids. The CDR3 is CASRWAVAGELFF. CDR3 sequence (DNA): TGTGCCAGCAGATGGGCAGTCGCCGGGGAGCTGTTTTTT.

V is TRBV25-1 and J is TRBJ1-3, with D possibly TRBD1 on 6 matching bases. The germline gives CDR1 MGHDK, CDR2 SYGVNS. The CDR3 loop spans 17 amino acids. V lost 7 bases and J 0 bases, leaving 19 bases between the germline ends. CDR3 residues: CASTGGQAWRSGNTIYF. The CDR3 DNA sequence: TGTGCCAGCACGGGGGGGCAGGCTTGGCGCTCTGGAAACACCATATATTTT. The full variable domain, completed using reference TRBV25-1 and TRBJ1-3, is EADIYQTPRYLVIGTGKKITLECSQTMGHDKMYWYQQDPGMELHLIHYSYGVNSTEKGDLSSESTVSRIRTEHFPLTLESARPSHTSQYLCASTGGQAWRSGNTIYFGEGSWLTVV.

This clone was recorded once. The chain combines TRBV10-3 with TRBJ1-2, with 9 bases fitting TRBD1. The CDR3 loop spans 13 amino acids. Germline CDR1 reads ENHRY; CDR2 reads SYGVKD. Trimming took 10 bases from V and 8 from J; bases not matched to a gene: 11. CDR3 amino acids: CATFPGQGTGYTF. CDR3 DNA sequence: TGTGCCACCTTTCCGGGACAGGGAACGGGCTACACCTTC.

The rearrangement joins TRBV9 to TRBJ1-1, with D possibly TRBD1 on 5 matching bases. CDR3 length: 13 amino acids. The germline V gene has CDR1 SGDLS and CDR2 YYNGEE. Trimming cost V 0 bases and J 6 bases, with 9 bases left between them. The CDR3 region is CASSVVGGAEAFF. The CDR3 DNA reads TGTGCCAGCAGCGTAGTTGGAGGGGCTGAAGCTTTCTTT.

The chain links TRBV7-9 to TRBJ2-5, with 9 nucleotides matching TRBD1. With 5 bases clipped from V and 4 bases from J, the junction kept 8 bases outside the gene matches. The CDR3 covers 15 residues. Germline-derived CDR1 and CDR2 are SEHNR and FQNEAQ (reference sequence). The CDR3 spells CASSPRTGAGETQYF. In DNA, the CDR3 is TGTGCCAGCAGCCCACGGACAGGGGCGGGAGAGACCCAGTACTTC.

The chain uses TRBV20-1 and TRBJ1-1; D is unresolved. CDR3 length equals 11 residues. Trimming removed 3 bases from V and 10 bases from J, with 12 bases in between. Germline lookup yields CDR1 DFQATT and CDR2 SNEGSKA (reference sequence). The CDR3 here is CSARGSGLAFF. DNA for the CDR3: TGCAGTGCTAGGGGGAGCGGCTTAGCTTTCTTT.

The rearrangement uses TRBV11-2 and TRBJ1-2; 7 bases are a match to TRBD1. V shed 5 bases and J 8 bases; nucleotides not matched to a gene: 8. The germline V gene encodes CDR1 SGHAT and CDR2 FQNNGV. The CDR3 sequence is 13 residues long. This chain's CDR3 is CASSHRQGGGYTF. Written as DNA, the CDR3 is TGTGCCAGCAGCCATAGACAGGGTGGAGGCTACACCTTC.

The CDR3 loop reads CSVCRQRNEKLFF. The CDR3 nucleotides are TGCAGCGTCTGCAGACAGCGTAATGAAAAACTGTTTTTT. The gene calls are TRBV29-1 and TRBJ1-4; D perhaps matches TRBD1 (5 bases). Germline CDR1 SQVTM, CDR2 ANQGSEA. The V end was cut by 6 bases, the J end by 4 bases, with 12 bases between. The CDR3 runs to 13 residues.

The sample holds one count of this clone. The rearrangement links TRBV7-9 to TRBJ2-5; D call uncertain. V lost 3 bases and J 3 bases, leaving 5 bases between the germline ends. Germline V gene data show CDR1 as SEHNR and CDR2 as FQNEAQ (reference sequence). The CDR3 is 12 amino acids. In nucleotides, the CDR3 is TGTGCCAGCAGCTTCCAGGAAGAGACCCAGTACTTC. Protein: CASSFQEETQYF.

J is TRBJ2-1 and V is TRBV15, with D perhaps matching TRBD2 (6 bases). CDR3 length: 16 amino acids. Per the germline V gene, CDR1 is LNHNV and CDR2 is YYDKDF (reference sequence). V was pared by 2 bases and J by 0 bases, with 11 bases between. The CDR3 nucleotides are TGTGCCACCAGCAGACCCGGGGGAAGCTCCTACAATGAGCAGTTCTTC. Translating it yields CATSRPGGSSYNEQFF.

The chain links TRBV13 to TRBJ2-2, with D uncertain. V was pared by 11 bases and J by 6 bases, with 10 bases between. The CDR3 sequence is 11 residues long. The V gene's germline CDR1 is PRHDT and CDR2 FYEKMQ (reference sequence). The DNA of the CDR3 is TGTGCCTGCAACGGAGCCGGGGAGCTGTTTTTT. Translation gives CACNGAGELFF.

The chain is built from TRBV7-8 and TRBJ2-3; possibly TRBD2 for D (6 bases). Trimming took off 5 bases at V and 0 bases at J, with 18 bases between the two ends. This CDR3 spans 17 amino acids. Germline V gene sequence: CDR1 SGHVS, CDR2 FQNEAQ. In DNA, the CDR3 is TGTGCCAGCAGCCCGGGTGTCCGGAGCGGGAGCACAGATACGCAGTATTTT. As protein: CASSPGVRSGSTDTQYF.

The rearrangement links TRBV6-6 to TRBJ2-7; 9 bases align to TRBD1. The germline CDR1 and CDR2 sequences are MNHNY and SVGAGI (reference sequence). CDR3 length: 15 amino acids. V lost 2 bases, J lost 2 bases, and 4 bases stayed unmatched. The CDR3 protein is CASSYPGQGTYEQYF. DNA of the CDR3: TGTGCCAGCAGTTACCCGGGACAGGGAACCTACGAGCAGTACTTC.

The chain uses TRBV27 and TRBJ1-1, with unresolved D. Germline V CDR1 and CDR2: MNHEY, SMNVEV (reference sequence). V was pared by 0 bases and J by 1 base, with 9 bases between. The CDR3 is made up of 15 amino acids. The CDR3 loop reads CASSLSPYTNTEAFF. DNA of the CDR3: TGTGCCAGCAGTTTATCCCCTTACACGAACACTGAAGCTTTCTTT.

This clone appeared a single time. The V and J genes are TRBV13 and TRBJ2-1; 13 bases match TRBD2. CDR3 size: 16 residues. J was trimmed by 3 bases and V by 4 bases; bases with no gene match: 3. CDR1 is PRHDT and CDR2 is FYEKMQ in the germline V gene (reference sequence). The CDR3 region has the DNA TGTGCCAGCAGCTCAGGGACTAGCGGGGACTACAATGAGCAGTTCTTC. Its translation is CASSSGTSGDYNEQFF.

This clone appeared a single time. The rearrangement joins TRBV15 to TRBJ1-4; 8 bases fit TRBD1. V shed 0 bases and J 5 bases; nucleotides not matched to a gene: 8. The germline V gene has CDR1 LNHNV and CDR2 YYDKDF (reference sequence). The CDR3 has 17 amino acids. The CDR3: CATSRDLGTGANEKLFF. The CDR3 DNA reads TGTGCCACCAGCAGAGATCTAGGGACAGGTGCGAATGAAAAACTGTTTTTT.

The CDR3 sequence: CASSHRLAGSNEQFF. The DNA of the CDR3 is TGTGCCAGCAGTCACAGACTAGCGGGAAGCAATGAGCAGTTCTTC. The J gene is TRBJ2-1, the V gene TRBV28; 11 bases are shared with TRBD2. The ends lost 5 bases at V and 6 bases at J; junction bases unmatched: 6. Germline V lookup: CDR1 MDHEN, CDR2 SYDVKM. The CDR3 consists of 15 residues.

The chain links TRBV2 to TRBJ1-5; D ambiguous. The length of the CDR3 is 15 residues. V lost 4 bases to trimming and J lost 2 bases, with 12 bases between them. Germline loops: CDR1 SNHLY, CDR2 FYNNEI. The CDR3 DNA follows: TGTGCCAGCAGTGTGATTAATTCGGGCAATCAGCCCCAGCATTTT. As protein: CASSVINSGNQPQHF.

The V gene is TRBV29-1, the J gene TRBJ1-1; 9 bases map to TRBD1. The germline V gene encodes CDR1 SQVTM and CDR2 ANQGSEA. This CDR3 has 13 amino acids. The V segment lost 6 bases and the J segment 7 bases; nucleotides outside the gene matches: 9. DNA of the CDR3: TGCAGCGTCGGGACAGGGCTTGATGGTGAAGCTTTCTTT. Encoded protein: CSVGTGLDGEAFF.

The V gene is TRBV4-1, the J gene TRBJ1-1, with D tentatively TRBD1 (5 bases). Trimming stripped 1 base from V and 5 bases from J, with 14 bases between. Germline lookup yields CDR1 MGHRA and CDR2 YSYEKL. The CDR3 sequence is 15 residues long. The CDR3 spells CASSQVVARGTEAFF. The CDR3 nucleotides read TGCGCCAGCAGCCAAGTAGTCGCTCGGGGGACTGAAGCTTTCTTT.

The CDR3 DNA reads as TGTGCCAGCAGCGCGGGACAGGGGCCCGGGGAGCTGTTTTTT. This encodes CASSAGQGPGELFF. This chain uses TRBV3-1 (or the pseudogene TRBV3-2) with TRBJ2-2, with 10 bases identical to TRBD1. The trim removed 5 bases at V and 6 bases at J, leaving 3 bases unmatched. The CDR3 is 14 residues long. Germline V lookup: CDR1 LGHDT, CDR2 YNNKEL (reference sequence).

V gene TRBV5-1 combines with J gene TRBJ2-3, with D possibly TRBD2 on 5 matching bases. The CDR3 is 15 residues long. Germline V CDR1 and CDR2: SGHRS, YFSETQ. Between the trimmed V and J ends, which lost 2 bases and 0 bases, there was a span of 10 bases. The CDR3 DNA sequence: TGCGCCAGCAGCTTAGGAGCGGCTAGCACAGATACGCAGTATTTT. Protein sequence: CASSLGAASTDTQYF.

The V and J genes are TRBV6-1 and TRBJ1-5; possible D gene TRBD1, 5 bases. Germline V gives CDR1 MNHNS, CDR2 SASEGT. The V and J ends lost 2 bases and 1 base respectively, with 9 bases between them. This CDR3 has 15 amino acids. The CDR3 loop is CASSERTTSNQPQHF. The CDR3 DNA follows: TGTGCCAGCAGTGAACGGACAACCAGCAATCAGCCCCAGCATTTT.

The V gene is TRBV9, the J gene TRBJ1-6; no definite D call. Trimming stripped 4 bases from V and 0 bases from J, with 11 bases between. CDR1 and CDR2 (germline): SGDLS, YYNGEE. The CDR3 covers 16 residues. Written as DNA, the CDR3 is TGTGCCAGCAGCCCACGCGCGGGCTCCTATAATTCACCCCTCCACTTT. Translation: CASSPRAGSYNSPLHF.

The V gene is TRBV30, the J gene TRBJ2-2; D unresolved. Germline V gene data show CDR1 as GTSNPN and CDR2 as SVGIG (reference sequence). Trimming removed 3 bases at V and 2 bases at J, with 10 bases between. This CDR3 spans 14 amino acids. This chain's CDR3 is CAWSTGLNTGELFF. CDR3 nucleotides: TGTGCCTGGAGCACGGGTCTTAACACCGGGGAGCTGTTTTTT.

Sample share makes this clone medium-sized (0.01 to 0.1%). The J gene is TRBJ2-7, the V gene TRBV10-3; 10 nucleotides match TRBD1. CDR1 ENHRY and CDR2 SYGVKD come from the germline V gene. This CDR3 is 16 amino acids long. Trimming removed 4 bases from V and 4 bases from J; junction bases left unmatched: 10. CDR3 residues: CAISGVEDRGRYEQYF. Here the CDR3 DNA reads TGTGCCATCAGTGGCGTCGAGGACAGGGGGAGGTACGAGCAGTACTTC.

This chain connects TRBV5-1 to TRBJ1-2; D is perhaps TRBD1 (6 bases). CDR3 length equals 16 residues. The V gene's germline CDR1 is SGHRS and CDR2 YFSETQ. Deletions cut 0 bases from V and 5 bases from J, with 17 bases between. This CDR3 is CASSLAGQYLPYGYTF. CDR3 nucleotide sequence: TGCGCCAGCAGCTTGGCCGGACAGTATCTCCCATATGGCTACACCTTC.

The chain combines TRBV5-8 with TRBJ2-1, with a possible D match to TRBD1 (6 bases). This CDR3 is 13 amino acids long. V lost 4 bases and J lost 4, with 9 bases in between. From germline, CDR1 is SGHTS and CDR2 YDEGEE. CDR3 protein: CASSRTVYNEQFF. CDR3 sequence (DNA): TGTGCCAGCAGCCGGACAGTTTACAATGAGCAGTTCTTC.

CDR3 bases: TGTGCAAGTCGCTTAGTGGAGTGCACTTACACTGAAGCTTTCTTT. Its translation is CASRLVECTYTEAFF. V gene TRBV12-2 combines with J gene TRBJ1-1. TRBV12-2 is described as a pseudogene. This CDR3 is 15 amino acids long.